The 25 T cell receptor beta chains below come from one sample, sequenced in a study of cytomegalovirus exposure and HLA in healthy donors. A multiplex PCR was run with 60 Vbeta primers and 13 Jbeta primers. Produced via immunoSEQ multiplex PCR; TCRdb's table is partial and in-frame only. The sample has about 100,000 clones, 70% seen once. Sequencing was done on a sample of PBMCs. The receptors come from a middle-aged man in good health and CMV-seropositive.

This rearrangement joins TRBV10-2 to TRBJ2-1; 8 nucleotides line up with TRBD2. This CDR3 has 13 amino acids. Germline values: CDR1 WSHSY, CDR2 SAAADI. Losses at the gene ends were 7 bases for V and 7 bases for J; bases not matched to a gene: 6. The CDR3 nucleotides read TGCGCCAGCAAGTCGGGAGGGCCTAATGAGCAGTTCTTC. Translation: CASKSGGPNEQFF.

The chain couples TRBV7-9 to TRBJ2-5; possibly TRBD1 for D (5 bases). The CDR3 has 15 amino acids. V lost 5 bases and J lost 1, with 14 bases in between. The germline CDR1 and CDR2 sequences are SEHNR and FQNEAQ (reference sequence). In DNA, the CDR3 is TGTGCCAGCAGCCCCAACCAGCAGGGCCAAGAGACCCAGTACTTC. Translation: CASSPNQQGQETQYF. Filled out from reference TRBV7-9 and TRBJ2-5, the complete variable domain reads DTGVSQNPRHKITKRGQNVTFRCDPISEHNRLYWYRQTLGQGPEFLTYFQNEAQLEKSRLLSDRFSAERPKGSFSTLEIQRTEQGDSAMYLCASSPNQQGQETQYFGPGTRLLVL.

This rearrangement joins TRBV5-8 to TRBJ2-7, with TRBD2 matching over 11 bases. The trim removed 2 bases at V and 3 bases at J, leaving 1 base unmatched. The germline gives CDR1 SGHTS, CDR2 YDEGEE. CDR3 length equals 14 residues. CDR3 sequence: CASSFGTSGYEQYV. The CDR3 nucleotides are TGTGCCAGCAGCTTTGGGACTAGCGGCTACGAGCAGTACGTC.

This clone was detected only a few times. This chain uses TRBV2 with TRBJ1-1, with TRBD1 identical over 9 bases. This CDR3 is built from 14 residues. Germline loops: CDR1 SNHLY, CDR2 FYNNEI. V lost 5 bases, J lost 1 base, and 2 bases stayed unmatched. Here the CDR3 DNA reads TGTGCCAGCAGTCCGGACAGGGGGAACACTGAAGCTTTCTTT. Its protein product is CASSPDRGNTEAFF.

The chain employs TRBV5-4 and TRBJ2-1; no definite D call. Trimming took off 3 bases at V and 5 bases at J, with 3 bases between the two ends. In germline, CDR1 is SGHNT, CDR2 YYREEE (reference sequence). CDR3 length: 11 residues. CDR3 sequence: CASSSNNEQFF. DNA of the CDR3: TGTGCCAGCAGCTCTAACAATGAGCAGTTCTTC.

The table lists this clone with a few counts. The chain recombines TRBV19 with TRBJ2-1; weak D call: TRBD2 (5 bases). This CDR3 has 16 amino acids. The V gene lost 4 bases and the J gene lost 1 base, with 14 bases spanning the gap. Germline V CDR1 and CDR2: LNHDA, SQIVND (reference sequence). The CDR3 DNA follows: TGTGCCAGTAGTAACCCCAAGCGGCTTTCCTACAATGAGCAGTTCTTC. It yields the protein CASSNPKRLSYNEQFF.

J is TRBJ2-2 and V is TRBV5-1; a weak D match, TRBD2 (6 bases). The V and J ends lost 4 bases and 6 bases respectively, with 16 bases between them. Per germline, CDR1 SGHRS and CDR2 YFSETQ. The length of the CDR3 is 15 residues. CDR3 bases: TGCGCCAGCAGCCTTCTTACGGGAGAGGCCGGGGAGCTGTTTTTT. Translated, it gives CASSLLTGEAGELFF.

This rearrangement joins TRBV6-5 to TRBJ1-1, with a weak D call TRBD1 (6 bases). The germline V and J ends were trimmed by 4 bases and 0 bases, with 15 bases remaining between them. The CDR3 spans 16 residues. Germline lookup yields CDR1 MNHEY and CDR2 SVGAGI. The CDR3 nucleotides read TGTGCCAGCAGTTCAAACTACAGGGATATGAACACTGAAGCTTTCTTT. It translates to CASSSNYRDMNTEAFF.

The chain recombines TRBV28 with TRBJ1-2, with D possibly matching TRBD1 (5 bases). Trimming took 5 bases from V and 4 from J, leaving 14 bases between them. CDR1 is MDHEN and CDR2 is SYDVKM in the germline V gene. This CDR3 is 14 amino acids long. The CDR3 sequence: CASSTRGDGYGYTF. CDR3 in DNA: TGTGCCAGCAGTACGCGGGGGGACGGCTATGGCTACACCTTC.

This clone was observed a few times. The chain employs TRBV7-9 and TRBJ2-1, with TRBD1 identical over 8 bases. This CDR3 is 17 amino acids long. V lost 5 bases, J lost 6 bases, and 15 bases stayed unmatched. Germline V gene lookup returns CDR1 SEHNR and CDR2 FQNEAQ (reference sequence). CDR3 residues: CASSPSMDRDGGNEQFF. DNA of the CDR3: TGTGCCAGCAGCCCTTCCATGGACAGGGATGGGGGCAATGAGCAGTTCTTC.

Here the CDR3 reads CASSDRDSGSYNEQFF. Here the CDR3 DNA reads TGTGCCAGCAGTGATCGGGACAGCGGATCTTACAATGAGCAGTTCTTC. The rearrangement joins TRBV25-1 to TRBJ2-1; 7 positions agree with TRBD1. The length of the CDR3 is 16 residues. Per germline, CDR1 MGHDK and CDR2 SYGVNS. V shed 3 bases and J 4 bases; nucleotides not matched to a gene: 9.

The chain links TRBV5-1 to TRBJ1-1; TRBD1 matches 10 bases. The CDR3 is 14 residues long. Germline values: CDR1 SGHRS, CDR2 YFSETQ. Trimming took 7 bases from V and 4 from J; bases not matched to a gene: 7. For the CDR3, the DNA is TGCGCCAGCTCTTTGCGGACAGGGGGCACTGAAGCTTTCTTT. Translating it yields CASSLRTGGTEAFF.

J is TRBJ1-2 and V is TRBV29-1; TRBD1 agrees at 7 bases. The CDR3 is made up of 12 amino acids. The ends lost 5 bases at V and 8 bases at J; junction bases unmatched: 8. In germline, CDR1 is SQVTM, CDR2 ANQGSEA. The CDR3 DNA follows: TGCAGCGTTACCGGGACAGCTGACGGCTACACCTTC. As protein: CSVTGTADGYTF. Using reference TRBV29-1 and TRBJ1-2 for the parts outside the CDR3, the full variable domain is SAVISQKPSRDICQRGTSLTIQCQVDSQVTMMFWYRQQPGQSLTLIATANQGSEATYESGFVIDKFPISRPNLTFSTLTVSNMSPEDSSIYLCSVTGTADGYTFGSGTRLTVV.

The chain combines TRBV6-1 with TRBJ2-1; 13 bases fit TRBD2. Germline V CDR1 and CDR2: MNHNS, SASEGT. The CDR3 totals 17 residues. V trimming: 1 base; J trimming: 10 bases; junction bases outside the gene matches: 10. CDR3 loop: CASSEVLGLAGVGEQFF. The CDR3 DNA is TGTGCCAGCAGTGAAGTGCTCGGACTAGCGGGAGTAGGGGAGCAGTTCTTC.

The genes are TRBV7-9 and TRBJ2-1; 7 bases match TRBD2. The V gene end was trimmed by 3 bases and the J gene end by 4 bases; junction bases not matched to a gene: 9. CDR3 length: 16 residues. Germline V gives CDR1 SEHNR, CDR2 FQNEAQ (reference sequence). CDR3 in amino acids: CASSFRGSELYNEQFF. CDR3 bases: TGTGCCAGCAGCTTCCGCGGGAGTGAGTTGTACAATGAGCAGTTCTTC.

This chain links TRBV5-1 with TRBJ2-7, with 7 positions matching TRBD1. The CDR3 extends over 17 amino acids. J was trimmed by 5 bases and V by 0 bases; bases with no gene match: 14. Germline-derived CDR1 and CDR2 are SGHRS and YFSETQ. CDR3 in DNA: TGCGCCAGCAGCTTGGAGCCGTCCGGACAGGTACTCCACGAGCAGTACTTC. This codes for CASSLEPSGQVLHEQYF.

This clone was detected once. CDR3 coding DNA: TGTGCCAGCAGCGGCAGGACTACTGGAAACACCATATATTTT. Amino acid sequence: CASSGRTTGNTIYF. The chain has TRBV9 and TRBJ1-3; no clear D gene. The CDR3 sequence is 14 residues long. Trimming removed 3 bases at V and 2 bases at J, with 9 bases between. The germline V gene has CDR1 SGDLS and CDR2 YYNGEE.

This clone was counted only a few times. V is TRBV10-2 and J is TRBJ2-3, with D possibly matching TRBD2 (6 bases). V lost 5 bases and J lost 0, with 9 bases in between. Germline V gene sequence: CDR1 WSHSY, CDR2 SAAADI. The CDR3 sequence is 14 residues long. CDR3 in amino acids: CASSNGRSTDTQYF. Here the CDR3 DNA reads TGCGCCAGCAGTAACGGGAGAAGCACAGATACGCAGTATTTT.

The gene calls are TRBV11-3 and TRBJ2-1; D is perhaps TRBD1 (5 bases). V was clipped by 5 bases and J by 9 bases, with 11 bases between them. CDR3 length: 12 amino acids. The germline gives CDR1 SGHNT, CDR2 YENEEA. Here the CDR3 reads CASSAGSTEQFF. The CDR3 region has the DNA TGTGCCAGCAGCGCAGGGTCAACTGAGCAGTTCTTC.

The chain recombines TRBV29-1 with TRBJ2-7; 7 positions match TRBD2. This CDR3 is built from 15 residues. In germline, CDR1 is SQVTM, CDR2 ANQGSEA. V was clipped by 4 bases and J by 0 bases; unmatched bases: 9. This chain's CDR3 is CSVASGRLSSYEQYF. CDR3 DNA sequence: TGCAGCGTTGCTAGCGGAAGATTAAGCTCCTACGAGCAGTACTTC.

The table lists this clone with a count of one. Other DNA sequences from this sample encode an identical CDR3 as well. The V call is TRBV6-5, the J call TRBJ1-2; D is perhaps TRBD1 (6 bases). Germline CDR1 and CDR2: MNHEY and SVGAGI. CDR3 size: 13 residues. V was clipped by 2 bases and J by 2 bases, with 6 bases between them. The CDR3 is CASSYGQNYGYTF. In nucleotides, the CDR3 is TGTGCCAGCAGTTACGGACAGAACTATGGCTACACCTTC.

This chain's CDR3 is CASSLTGARETQYF. CDR3 sequence (DNA): TGTGCCAGCAGCCTGACAGGGGCCAGGGAGACCCAGTACTTC. This sequence joins TRBV4-2 and TRBJ2-5, with 8 bases aligning to TRBD1. The trim removed 4 bases at V and 5 bases at J, leaving 6 bases unmatched. From germline, CDR1 is LGHNA and CDR2 YNFKEQ. The CDR3 runs to 14 residues.

V and J are TRBV20-1 and TRBJ1-2; unclear D gene. V was trimmed by 6 bases and J by 5 bases, leaving 10 bases between them. CDR1 is DFQATT and CDR2 is SNEGSKA in the germline V gene (reference sequence). This CDR3 comprises 11 residues. CDR3 amino acids: CSAQVNYGYTF. The CDR3 DNA reads as TGCAGTGCCCAGGTCAATTATGGCTACACCTTC.

The chain joins TRBV5-4 to TRBJ2-7; D is perhaps TRBD2 (7 bases). V lost 6 bases and J lost 11, with 24 bases in between. Germline CDR1 SGHNT, CDR2 YYREEE (reference sequence). CDR3 length: 14 residues. CDR3 protein: CASKLHDERGREYV. Here the CDR3 DNA reads TGTGCCAGCAAACTACATGACGAAAGGGGGAGGGAGTACGTC.

The V gene is TRBV5-4, the J gene TRBJ2-3; 7 nucleotides agree with TRBD1. This CDR3 is 16 amino acids long. V lost 4 bases, J lost 1 base, and 9 bases stayed unmatched. Germline V gene sequence: CDR1 SGHNT, CDR2 YYREEE (reference sequence). The DNA of the CDR3 is TGTGCCAGCAGCCCCCTACGGGACAGCGGCACAGATACGCAGTATTTT. It specifies CASSPLRDSGTDTQYF. The whole variable domain, remainder taken from reference TRBV5-4 and TRBJ2-3, is ETGVTQSPTHLIKTRGQQVTLRCSSQSGHNTVSWYQQALGQGPQFIFQYYREEENGRGNFPPRFSGLQFPNYSSELNVNALELDDSALYLCASSPLRDSGTDTQYFGPGTRLTVL.